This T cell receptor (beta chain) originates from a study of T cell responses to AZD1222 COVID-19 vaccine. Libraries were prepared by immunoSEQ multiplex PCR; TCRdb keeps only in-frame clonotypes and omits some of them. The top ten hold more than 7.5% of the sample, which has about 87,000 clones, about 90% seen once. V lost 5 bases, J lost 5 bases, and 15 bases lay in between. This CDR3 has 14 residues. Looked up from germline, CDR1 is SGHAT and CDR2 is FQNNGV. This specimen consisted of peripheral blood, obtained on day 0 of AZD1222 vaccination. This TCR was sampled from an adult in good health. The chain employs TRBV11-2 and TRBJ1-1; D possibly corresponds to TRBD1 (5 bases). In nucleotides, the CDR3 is TGTGCCAGCAGCCTCTTGACGGGGGGGACTGAAGCTTTCTTT. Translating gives CASSLLTGGTEAFF.